One and the same sample provided the 18 T cell receptor beta chains below, sequenced in a study of T-cell reconstitution after alpha-beta-depleted transplantation in children. The authors prepared the TCRbeta library with unique molecular identifiers. TCRdb recomputed calls from the PCR reads with MiXCR, one row per CDR3 protein. Of more than 400,000 distinct CDR3 sequences detected, about an eighth appear once; the ten largest clones hold 12% to 15%. Here the sequenced sample was PBMCs, mostly from graft donor cells, taken 180 days after TCRalphabeta/CD19-depleted stem cell transplant. These TCRs come from a female patient aged 2 to 10 who had a stem cell transplant for aplastic anemia, so the T cells may come from the graft donor.

Points on this clonotype: This may stem from a read error, because a much larger clone lies one nucleotide away. The chain uses TRBV27 and TRBJ2-4; D might be TRBD1 (6 bases). V lost 8 bases, J lost 12 bases, and 20 bases lay in between. Germline loops: CDR1 MNHEY, CDR2 SMNVEV (reference sequence). This CDR3 contains 13 residues. CDR3 region: CASGQKNGRSQYF. The CDR3 DNA sequence: TGTGCCAGCGGACAGAAAAACGGACGCAGTCAGTACTTC.

This clonotype showed up just a few times. V usage is TRBV9 and J usage is TRBJ2-1, with D tentatively TRBD1 or TRBD2 (5 bases each). Trimming stripped 6 bases from V and 5 bases from J, with 9 bases between. From germline, CDR1 is SGDLS and CDR2 YYNGEE. CDR3 size: 12 residues. CDR3 amino acids: CASNRGDNEQFF. In DNA, the CDR3 is TGTGCCAGCAATCGAGGGGACAATGAGCAGTTCTTC.

This clonotype was detected many times. The genes are TRBV12-3 or TRBV12-4 and TRBJ2-6; no definite D call. V was cut by 3 bases and J by 4 bases, with 4 bases left in between. The CDR3 sequence is 13 residues long. The CDR3 loop is CASSLPGANVLTF. CDR3 sequence (DNA): TGTGCCAGCAGTTTGCCGGGGGCCAACGTCCTGACTTTC.

The sample holds a few counts of this clonotype. The V gene is TRBV7-8, the J gene TRBJ2-1; TRBD2 matches 13 bases. The CDR3 covers 17 residues. The V gene's germline CDR1 is SGHVS and CDR2 FQNEAQ. After removal of 2 bases from V and 6 bases from J, the junction contained 7 bases not matched to a gene. The CDR3 nucleotides are TGTGCCAGCAGCTTAACACTAGCGGGAGGGCCGGGCAATGAGCAGTTCTTC. It specifies CASSLTLAGGPGNEQFF. The full variable domain, in which reference TRBV7-8 and TRBJ2-1 provide the parts outside the CDR3, is GAGVSQSPRYKVAKRGQDVALRCDPISGHVSLFWYQQALGQGPEFLTYFQNEAQLDKSGLPSDRFFAERPEGSVSTLKIQRTQQEDSAVYLCASSLTLAGGPGNEQFFGPGTRLTVL.

Only a few counts were recorded for this clonotype. The gene calls are TRBV7-2 and TRBJ2-2, with D possibly TRBD2 on 6 matching bases. Germline V gene sequence: CDR1 SGHTA, CDR2 FQGNSA. This CDR3 comprises 16 residues. With 8 bases removed from V and 4 bases from J, the gap between germline ends came to 20 bases. The CDR3 spells CASVPVGGGFTGELFF. In nucleotides, the CDR3 is TGTGCCAGCGTCCCTGTGGGCGGAGGGTTCACCGGGGAGCTGTTTTTT.

Only a few counts were recorded for this clonotype. This chain connects TRBV7-2 to TRBJ2-7; 9 nucleotides align to TRBD2. The CDR3 runs 17 residues. The trim removed 2 bases at V and 6 bases at J, leaving 14 bases unmatched. The germline V gene has CDR1 SGHTA and CDR2 FQGNSA. The CDR3: CASSLSGSGSFFLEQYF. CDR3 nucleotides: TGTGCCAGCAGCTTATCAGGTAGCGGGAGTTTCTTTCTCGAGCAGTACTTC.

This clonotype has just a few counts. This chain links TRBV29-1 with TRBJ2-3; TRBD1 aligns across 7 bases. V was clipped by 4 bases and J by 2 bases; unmatched bases: 9. CDR3 length equals 15 residues. Germline V gives CDR1 SQVTM, CDR2 ANQGSEA. The CDR3 DNA follows: TGCAGCGTTGTCCCGAGACAGGGATACACAGATACGCAGTATTTT. Translating it yields CSVVPRQGYTDTQYF.

The chain carries TRBV28 and TRBJ1-1; possibly TRBD1 for D (5 bases). The CDR3 sequence is 14 residues long. In germline, CDR1 is MDHEN, CDR2 SYDVKM. The germline V and J ends were trimmed by 2 bases and 4 bases, with 11 bases remaining between them. Here the CDR3 reads CASSLRGGITEAFF. The CDR3 DNA sequence: TGTGCCAGCAGTTTACGGGGGGGGATCACTGAAGCTTTCTTT.

This chain connects TRBV20-1 to TRBJ2-7; 7 nucleotides match TRBD1. The CDR3 has 14 amino acids. From germline, CDR1 is DFQATT and CDR2 SNEGSKA (reference sequence). Trimming cost V 1 base and J 6 bases; bases outside gene matches: 9. CDR3 in amino acids: CSARAETGIPEQYF. DNA for the CDR3: TGCAGTGCTAGAGCAGAGACAGGGATTCCCGAGCAGTACTTC.

In its sample, this clonotype was seen a few times. The chain joins TRBV7-9 to TRBJ1-1; D may be TRBD1 (6 bases). The CDR3 has 14 amino acids. Trimming pared 0 bases from V and 5 bases from J, leaving 10 bases between. The germline V gene has CDR1 SEHNR and CDR2 FQNEAQ (reference sequence). CDR3 DNA: TGTGCCAGCAGCTTAGCGGCAGGGGCTACTGAAGCTTTCTTT. This sequence encodes CASSLAAGATEAFF.

This clonotype was counted between two and nine times. This chain connects TRBV20-1 to TRBJ1-1; no clear D. Germline V gene sequence: CDR1 DFQATT, CDR2 SNEGSKA (reference sequence). V was trimmed by 7 bases and J by 0 bases, leaving 9 bases between them. CDR3 length equals 12 residues. This CDR3 is CSVAAMNTEAFF. CDR3 in DNA: TGCAGTGTCGCCGCTATGAACACTGAAGCTTTCTTT.

The CDR3 DNA reads as TGCGCCAGCAGCCAAGATGCGGGTGGCTACAATGAGCAGTTCTTC. This codes for CASSQDAGGYNEQFF. The chain uses TRBV4-3 and TRBJ2-1; possible D gene TRBD2, 5 bases. The CDR3 extends over 15 amino acids. Germline V gene data show CDR1 as LGHNA and CDR2 as YSLEER. Between the trimmed V and J ends, which lost 0 bases and 3 bases, there was a span of 9 bases.

This clonotype was recorded a few times. CDR3: CASSYSGESYEQYV. The CDR3 DNA sequence: TGTGCCAGCAGTTACTCCGGGGAATCCTACGAGCAGTACGTC. The gene calls are TRBV6-2 or TRBV6-3 and TRBJ2-7; maybe TRBD2 (5 bases). Looked up from germline, CDR1 is MNHEY and CDR2 is SVGEGT. The CDR3 consists of 14 residues. V dropped 0 bases and J dropped 1 base, with 7 bases sitting between them.

CDR3 sequence reads: CSVGSGSWAQPQHF. DNA for the CDR3: TGCAGCGTTGGATCGGGGTCCTGGGCTCAGCCCCAGCATTTT. The V call is TRBV29-1, the J call TRBJ1-5, with D hard to call. CDR1 is SQVTM, CDR2 ANQGSEA, per germline. V dropped 4 bases and J dropped 6 bases, with 16 bases sitting between them. This CDR3 spans 14 amino acids.

This clonotype was seen more than once but under ten times. This sequence joins TRBV11-2 and TRBJ2-7; D gene uncertain. CDR1 is SGHAT and CDR2 is FQNNGV in the germline V gene. This CDR3 has 15 residues. Between the trimmed V and J ends, which lost 1 base and 2 bases, there was a span of 12 bases. CDR3 protein: CASSLVSEGPYEQYV. CDR3 nucleotides: TGTGCCAGCAGCTTAGTCTCCGAAGGGCCCTACGAGCAGTACGTC.

With respect to this clonotype: This may stem from a read error, because a much larger clone lies one nucleotide away. The chain carries TRBV12-3 or TRBV12-4 and TRBJ2-3; weak D call: TRBD2 (5 bases). The CDR3 loop spans 13 amino acids. Here the CDR3 reads CDSSLAREDTQYF. CDR3 bases: TGTGACAGCAGTTTAGCGCGTGAAGATACGCAGTATTTT.

This clonotype was recorded a few times. The gene calls are TRBV20-1 and TRBJ2-3, with TRBD1 identical over 10 bases. Looked up from germline, CDR1 is DFQATT and CDR2 is SNEGSKA (reference sequence). V lost 4 bases to trimming and J lost 2 bases; unmatched junction nucleotides: 9. There are 16 residues in the CDR3. This CDR3 reads CSAITPGQGPTDTQYF. CDR3 bases: TGCAGTGCTATTACTCCGGGACAGGGGCCCACAGATACGCAGTATTTT.

This rearrangement joins TRBV28 to TRBJ1-2; a possible D gene is TRBD1 (5 bases). V was cut by 5 bases and J by 4 bases, with 17 bases left in between. Germline assignment: CDR1 MDHEN and CDR2 SYDVKM. CDR3 size: 15 residues. The CDR3: CASSLGPSQGYGYTF. CDR3 nucleotide sequence: TGTGCCAGCAGTCTGGGCCCCTCTCAGGGCTATGGCTACACCTTC.